This entry describes one T cell receptor beta chain. Antigen: not known. The data originate from a study of a mutant IDH1 vaccine in newly diagnosed glioma. Study context: Every participant had undergone radiotherapy, temozolomide, or both before, and most underwent both.

Only in-frame clones appear in the TCRdb table, and some are missing; sequencing was by immunoSEQ multiplex PCR. The data contain 110,000 or so clones, roughly 88% of them singletons. Time point described: week 11, during vaccination. The vaccine gave 300 ug of a 20-mer mutant IDH1 peptide subcutaneously per dose. The CDR3 runs to 13 residues. V dropped 0 bases and J dropped 7 bases, with 9 bases sitting between them. Germline V gene data show CDR1 as KGHSH and CDR2 as LQKENI. This TCR was sampled from a woman aged 45-60 years with glioma. V is TRBV18 and J is TRBJ1-1, with D uncertain. The sequencing used PBMCs, collected from a glioma patient whose treatment included an IDH1 peptide vaccine. The CDR3 region has the DNA TGTGCCAGCTCACCACCTTCCGGATATGAAGCTTTCTTT. It encodes CASSPPSGYEAFF.